This T cell receptor (beta chain) was identified in a study of spatial heterogeneity in lung cancer. The study's findings and limits: Tumors with more nonsynonymous mutations had more expanded intratumoral alpha and beta TCRs.

CDR3 length: 14 residues. Between the trimmed V and J ends, which lost 8 bases and 3 bases, there was a span of 16 bases. Germline lookup yields CDR1 SEHNR and CDR2 FQNEAQ (reference sequence). Judged by abundance, this clonotype is medium-sized. Antigen specificity is unknown. This beta chain represents an off-target read in a library built for alpha chains; its size is of limited meaning. TCRdb re-called the 5' RACE reads through MiXCR, storing one row per CDR3 protein. The data contain some 7,000 distinct CDR3 sequences, around 15% of them singletons. The sample's time point: sample taken at primary tumor resection.

The sample was lung tumor tissue, taken at surgery. The chain carries TRBV7-9 and TRBJ1-1; D might be TRBD1 (6 bases). The receptor's source is a female donor with early-stage non-small cell lung cancer. The CDR3: CASAVQGGDTEAFF. The CDR3 DNA reads as TGTGCCAGCGCAGTACAGGGAGGAGACACTGAAGCTTTCTTT.